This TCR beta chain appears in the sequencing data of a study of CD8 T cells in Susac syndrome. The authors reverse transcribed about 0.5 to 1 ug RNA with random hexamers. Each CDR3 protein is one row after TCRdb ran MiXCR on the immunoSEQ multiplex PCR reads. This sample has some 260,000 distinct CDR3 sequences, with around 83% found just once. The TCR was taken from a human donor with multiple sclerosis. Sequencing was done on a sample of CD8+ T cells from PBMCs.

The DNA for the CDR3 is TGTGCCAGCAGCGTAGGTTGGTCTTCGGACGAGCAGTACTTC. This codes for CASSVGWSSDEQYF. The V gene is TRBV9, the J gene TRBJ2-7; D call uncertain. Germline V lookup: CDR1 SGDLS, CDR2 YYNGEE. The CDR3 totals 14 residues. The V and J ends lost 0 bases and 5 bases respectively, with 12 bases between them.